This is a list of T cell receptor beta chains from one sample in a study of blood T cell repertoires in COVID-19. This table comes from immunoSEQ multiplex PCR, and its TCRdb copy is limited to in-frame clones, with some not included. The table includes around 80,000 clones, under 85% detected once. Sequencing input: peripheral blood. These receptors were collected from a human donor in a cohort sampled during active COVID-19. The CDR3 runs from the conserved cysteine through the conserved F or W. The order of the fields is D gene, V gene, clone size, J gene, CDR3 protein, CDR3 DNA. A D gene is named only where the DNA matches it firmly. Size is omitted from some rows. Given values are once, few, many or a class for expanded clones.

d_call: NA; v_call: TRBV15; clone_size: NA; j_call: TRBJ2-5; cdr3_aa: CATSRDRVRETQYF; cdr3_nt: TGTGCCACCAGCAGAGACAGGGTCAGGGAGACCCAGTACTTC
d_call: TRBD1; v_call: TRBV4-1; clone_size: NA; j_call: TRBJ2-7; cdr3_aa: CASSQAGDRPTYEQYF; cdr3_nt: TGCGCCAGCAGCCAAGCAGGGGACAGGCCGACCTACGAGCAGTACTTC
d_call: TRBD2; v_call: TRBV7-9; clone_size: NA; j_call: TRBJ2-7; cdr3_aa: CASSAWTSGSNEQYF; cdr3_nt: TGTGCCAGCAGCGCCTGGACTAGCGGGAGTAACGAGCAGTACTTC
d_call: NA; v_call: TRBV3-1/TRBV3-2; clone_size: NA; j_call: TRBJ2-1; cdr3_aa: CASSQNSGSYNEQFF; cdr3_nt: TGTGCCAGCAGCCAAAATTCGGGCTCCTACAATGAGCAGTTCTTC
d_call: TRBD1; v_call: TRBV6-5; clone_size: NA; j_call: TRBJ2-1; cdr3_aa: CASRITGGSYNEQFF; cdr3_nt: TGTGCCAGCAGAATTACAGGGGGCTCCTACAATGAGCAGTTCTTC
d_call: TRBD2; v_call: TRBV5-6; clone_size: NA; j_call: TRBJ2-1; cdr3_aa: CASSLGGGRINNEQFF; cdr3_nt: TGTGCCAGCAGCCTGGGGGGCGGGAGGATTAACAATGAGCAGTTCTTC
d_call: TRBD1; v_call: TRBV7-3; clone_size: NA; j_call: TRBJ2-3; cdr3_aa: CASSLKGTGGRTDTQYF; cdr3_nt: TGTGCCAGCAGCTTAAAGGGGACAGGGGGTCGGACAGATACGCAGTATTTT
d_call: NA; v_call: TRBV19; clone_size: NA; j_call: TRBJ1-3; cdr3_aa: CASSTPRGAYGNTIYF; cdr3_nt: TGTGCCAGTAGTACCCCCCGCGGGGCATACGGAAACACCATATATTTT
d_call: TRBD1; v_call: TRBV7-9; clone_size: NA; j_call: TRBJ2-1; cdr3_aa: CASSPIGQVYNEQFF; cdr3_nt: TGTGCCAGCAGCCCCATCGGACAGGTCTACAATGAGCAGTTCTTC
d_call: NA; v_call: TRBV5-6; clone_size: few; j_call: TRBJ1-3; cdr3_aa: CASSFSGGNTIYF; cdr3_nt: TGTGCCAGCAGCTTTTCGGGGGGAAACACCATATATTTT
d_call: TRBD1; v_call: TRBV29-1; clone_size: NA; j_call: TRBJ2-2; cdr3_aa: CSVEGRTGGITGELFF; cdr3_nt: TGCAGCGTTGAAGGGCGGACAGGGGGGATCACCGGGGAGCTGTTTTTT
d_call: TRBD1; v_call: TRBV5-4; clone_size: NA; j_call: TRBJ1-3; cdr3_aa: CASSLGTGSGNTIYF; cdr3_nt: TGTGCCAGCAGCTTGGGGACAGGGTCTGGAAACACCATATATTTT
d_call: NA; v_call: TRBV5-4; clone_size: few; j_call: TRBJ1-2; cdr3_aa: CASSPRDSNYGYTF; cdr3_nt: TGTGCCAGCAGCCCGAGGGATTCTAACTATGGCTACACCTTC
d_call: TRBD1; v_call: TRBV7-2; clone_size: NA; j_call: TRBJ1-6; cdr3_aa: CASSRLVRGRSNSPLHF; cdr3_nt: TGTGCCAGCAGCCGCCTCGTCAGGGGGCGAAGTAATTCACCCCTCCACTTT
d_call: NA; v_call: TRBV25-1; clone_size: few; j_call: TRBJ1-1; cdr3_aa: CASSEGHVRMNTEAFF; cdr3_nt: TGTGCCAGCAGTGAAGGACACGTGCGGATGAACACTGAAGCTTTCTTT
d_call: TRBD1; v_call: TRBV5-6; clone_size: NA; j_call: TRBJ1-6; cdr3_aa: CASSLRQGRSYNSPLHF; cdr3_nt: TGTGCCAGCAGCTTAAGACAGGGACGCTCCTATAATTCACCCCTCCACTTT
d_call: NA; v_call: TRBV5-1; clone_size: once; j_call: TRBJ1-1; cdr3_aa: CASSPVQGPAEAFF; cdr3_nt: TGCGCCAGCAGCCCGGTCCAGGGGCCAGCTGAAGCTTTCTTT
d_call: TRBD2; v_call: TRBV2; clone_size: once; j_call: TRBJ2-1; cdr3_aa: CASRAGTAYNEQFF; cdr3_nt: TGTGCCAGCAGAGCGGGGACGGCCTACAATGAGCAGTTCTTC
d_call: NA; v_call: TRBV13; clone_size: few; j_call: TRBJ2-1; cdr3_aa: CASSLAGGGREERNEQFF; cdr3_nt: TGTGCCAGCAGCTTGGCAGGGGGAGGGCGGGAGGAGAGGAATGAGCAGTTCTTC
d_call: NA; v_call: TRBV11-3; clone_size: NA; j_call: TRBJ2-7; cdr3_aa: CASSPPTLPYEQYF; cdr3_nt: TGTGCCAGCAGCCCCCCGACTCTGCCCTACGAGCAGTACTTC
d_call: TRBD1; v_call: TRBV29-1; clone_size: NA; j_call: TRBJ1-1; cdr3_aa: CSAEGGQGYTEAFF; cdr3_nt: TGCAGCGCCGAAGGGGGACAGGGTTACACTGAAGCTTTCTTT
d_call: TRBD1; v_call: TRBV27; clone_size: NA; j_call: TRBJ1-2; cdr3_aa: CASSPLFGQDNYGYTF; cdr3_nt: TGTGCCAGCAGCCCCCTGTTCGGACAGGATAACTATGGCTACACCTTC
d_call: NA; v_call: TRBV19; clone_size: NA; j_call: TRBJ2-7; cdr3_aa: CASSIGGSANYEQYF; cdr3_nt: TGTGCCAGTAGTATAGGGGGTAGCGCAAACTACGAGCAGTACTTC
d_call: NA; v_call: TRBV6-2/TRBV6-3; clone_size: once; j_call: TRBJ2-7; cdr3_aa: CASSYNGPYEQYF; cdr3_nt: TGTGCCAGCAGTTACAACGGTCCGTACGAGCAGTACTTC
d_call: NA; v_call: TRBV5-1; clone_size: NA; j_call: TRBJ2-1; cdr3_aa: CASSPPNSLYNEQFF; cdr3_nt: TGCGCCAGCAGCCCCCCGAACAGCTTATACAATGAGCAGTTCTTC
d_call: NA; v_call: TRBV11-2; clone_size: once; j_call: TRBJ2-5; cdr3_aa: CASSLLAGLAETQYF; cdr3_nt: TGTGCCAGCTCCTTATTAGCCGGACTTGCCGAGACCCAGTACTTC
d_call: TRBD1; v_call: TRBV25-1; clone_size: NA; j_call: TRBJ1-2; cdr3_aa: CASSDTRDSHLYGYTF; cdr3_nt: TGTGCCAGCAGTGACACTAGGGACAGTCACCTCTATGGCTACACCTTC
d_call: NA; v_call: TRBV7-8; clone_size: NA; j_call: TRBJ1-5; cdr3_aa: CASSSDIGDQPQHF; cdr3_nt: TGTGCCAGCAGCTCCGACATAGGGGATCAGCCCCAGCATTTT
d_call: NA; v_call: TRBV18; clone_size: NA; j_call: TRBJ2-2; cdr3_aa: CASSPIRGEVNTGELFF; cdr3_nt: TGTGCCAGCTCACCAATTAGAGGGGAGGTGAACACCGGGGAGCTGTTTTTT
d_call: TRBD1; v_call: TRBV5-1; clone_size: NA; j_call: TRBJ2-7; cdr3_aa: CASSLGTGAGEQYF; cdr3_nt: TGCGCCAGCAGCCTCGGGACAGGGGCAGGGGAGCAGTACTTC
d_call: NA; v_call: TRBV7-3; clone_size: NA; j_call: TRBJ2-3; cdr3_aa: CASSPLPAVRPDTQYF; cdr3_nt: TGTGCCAGCAGCCCCCTGCCAGCGGTCAGACCGGATACGCAGTATTTT
d_call: NA; v_call: TRBV21-1; clone_size: NA; j_call: TRBJ2-3; cdr3_aa: CASSKIGLASGTNTDTQYF; cdr3_nt: TGTGCCAGCAGCAAAATTGGCCTTGCATCCGGGACAAACACAGATACGCAGTATTTT
d_call: NA; v_call: TRBV19; clone_size: NA; j_call: TRBJ1-2; cdr3_aa: CASSNRDHGYTF; cdr3_nt: TGTGCCAGTAGTAACAGGGATCATGGCTACACCTTC
d_call: TRBD1; v_call: TRBV19; clone_size: NA; j_call: TRBJ1-1; cdr3_aa: CASSPGQWNTEAFF; cdr3_nt: TGTGCCAGTAGCCCGGGACAGTGGAACACTGAAGCTTTCTTT
d_call: TRBD2; v_call: TRBV5-4; clone_size: NA; j_call: TRBJ2-1; cdr3_aa: CASSSLFSGSGNEQFF; cdr3_nt: TGTGCCAGCAGCTCCCTTTTTAGCGGGAGTGGAAATGAGCAGTTCTTC
d_call: NA; v_call: TRBV27; clone_size: NA; j_call: TRBJ1-3; cdr3_aa: CASSPRVSGNTIYF; cdr3_nt: TGTGCCAGCAGTCCCAGGGTTTCTGGAAACACCATATATTTT
d_call: NA; v_call: TRBV5-6; clone_size: NA; j_call: TRBJ2-3; cdr3_aa: CASSPGLDTQYF; cdr3_nt: TGTGCCAGCAGCCCGGGGTTGGATACGCAGTATTTT
d_call: TRBD1; v_call: TRBV5-4; clone_size: NA; j_call: TRBJ2-7; cdr3_aa: CASRLGTGSHYEQYF; cdr3_nt: TGTGCCAGCAGACTTGGGACAGGGAGCCACTACGAGCAGTACTTC
d_call: NA; v_call: TRBV6-5; clone_size: NA; j_call: TRBJ1-6; cdr3_aa: CASSYTRQSQYSPLHF; cdr3_nt: TGTGCCAGCAGTTACACCCGACAGAGCCAGTATTCACCCCTCCACTTT
d_call: NA; v_call: TRBV5-1; clone_size: NA; j_call: TRBJ1-4; cdr3_aa: CASRTVSTNEKLFF; cdr3_nt: TGCGCCAGCCGGACAGTCTCAACTAATGAAAAACTGTTTTTT
d_call: TRBD2; v_call: TRBV12-5; clone_size: NA; j_call: TRBJ2-7; cdr3_aa: CASGLVLRLAGAPNSYEQYF; cdr3_nt: TGTGCTAGTGGTTTGGTACTGAGACTAGCGGGAGCCCCTAACTCCTACGAGCAGTACTTC
d_call: TRBD1; v_call: TRBV7-9; clone_size: few; j_call: TRBJ2-6; cdr3_aa: CASSLGDRAASGANVLTF; cdr3_nt: TGTGCCAGCAGCTTAGGCGACAGGGCGGCTTCTGGGGCCAACGTCCTGACTTTC